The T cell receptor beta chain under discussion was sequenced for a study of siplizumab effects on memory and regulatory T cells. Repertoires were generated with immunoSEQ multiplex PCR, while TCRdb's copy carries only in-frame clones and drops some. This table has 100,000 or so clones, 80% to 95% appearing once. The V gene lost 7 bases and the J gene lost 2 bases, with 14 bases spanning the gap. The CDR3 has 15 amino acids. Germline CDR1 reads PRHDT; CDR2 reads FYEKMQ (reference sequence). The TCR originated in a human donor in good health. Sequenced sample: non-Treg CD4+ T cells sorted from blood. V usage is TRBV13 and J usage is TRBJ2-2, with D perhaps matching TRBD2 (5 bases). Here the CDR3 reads CASTILAFNTGELFF. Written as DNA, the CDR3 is TGTGCCAGCACCATTTTAGCGTTTAACACCGGGGAGCTGTTTTTT.